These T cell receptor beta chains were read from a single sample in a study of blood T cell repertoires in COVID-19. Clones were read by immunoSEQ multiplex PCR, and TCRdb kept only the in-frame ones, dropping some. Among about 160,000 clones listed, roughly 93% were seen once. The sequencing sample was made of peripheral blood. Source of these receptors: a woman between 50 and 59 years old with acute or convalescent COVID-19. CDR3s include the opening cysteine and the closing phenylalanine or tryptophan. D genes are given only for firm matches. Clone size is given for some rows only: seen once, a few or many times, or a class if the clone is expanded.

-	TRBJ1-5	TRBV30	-	TGTGCCTGGAGTGGGCAGGGAGGGCAGCCCCAGCATTTT	CAWSGQGGQPQHF
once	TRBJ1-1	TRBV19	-	TGTGCCAGTAGTCCAACACTCCAGGGCTACACTGAAGCTTTCTTT	CASSPTLQGYTEAFF
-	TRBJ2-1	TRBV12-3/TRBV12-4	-	TGTGCCAGCAGCCCGATCGGGGAGGCTGAGCAGTTCTTC	CASSPIGEAEQFF
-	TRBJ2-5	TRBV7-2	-	TGTGCCAGCAGCTTTCGAGACATACTCCAAGAGACCCAGTACTTC	CASSFRDILQETQYF
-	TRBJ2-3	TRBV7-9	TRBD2	TGTGCCCGTGGACTAGCGGGAGATCCAGATACGCAGTATTTT	CARGLAGDPDTQYF
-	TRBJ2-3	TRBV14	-	TGTGCCAGCAGCCCCTTAAGCACAGATACGCAGTATTTT	CASSPLSTDTQYF
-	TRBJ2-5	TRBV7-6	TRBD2	TGTGCCAGCAGCCCCCCAACTAGCGGGAGCGGAGAGACCCAGTACTTC	CASSPPTSGSGETQYF
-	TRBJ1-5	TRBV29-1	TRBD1	TGCAGCGTTGTACAGGGGGATGGTCAGCCCCAGCATTTT	CSVVQGDGQPQHF
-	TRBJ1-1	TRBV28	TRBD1	TGTGCCAGCAGTATTCAGACAGGGGACTCGTTCAACACTGAAGCTTTCTTT	CASSIQTGDSFNTEAFF
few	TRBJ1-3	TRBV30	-	TGTGCCTGGAGTGTTAAATCCACCCGACAGTTCTCTGGAAACACCATATATTTT	CAWSVKSTRQFSGNTIYF
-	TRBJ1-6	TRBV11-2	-	TGTGCCAGCAGCCTTGAATGGCGGTCACCCCTCCACTTT	CASSLEWRSPLHF
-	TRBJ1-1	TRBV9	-	TGTGCCAGCAGCGGCGGCCAGGGGAACACTGAAGCTTTCTTT	CASSGGQGNTEAFF
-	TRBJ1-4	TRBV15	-	TGTGCCACCAGCAGGCGGGGGATTGAAAAACTGTTTTTT	CATSRRGIEKLFF
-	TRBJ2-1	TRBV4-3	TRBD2	TGCGCCAGCAGCCAAGATCGGGAGGGCCGGGACAATGAGCAGTTCTTC	CASSQDREGRDNEQFF
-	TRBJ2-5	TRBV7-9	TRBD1	TGTGCCAGCAGCGAGGGACAGCCTAAAGAGACCCAGTACTTC	CASSEGQPKETQYF
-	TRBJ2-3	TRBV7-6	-	TGTGCCAGCAGCCTAACGGGGGTGGTAGGCACAGATACGCAGTATTTT	CASSLTGVVGTDTQYF
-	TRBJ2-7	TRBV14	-	TGTGCCAGCAGCCAATACAGCGAGCAGTACTTC	CASSQYSEQYF
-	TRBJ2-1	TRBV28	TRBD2	TGTGCCAGCAGTTATACTAGCGGGGCCTACAATGAGCAGTTCTTC	CASSYTSGAYNEQFF
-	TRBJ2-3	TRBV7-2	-	TGTGCCAGCAGGGCGGGGCTCACAGATACGCAGTATTTT	CASRAGLTDTQYF
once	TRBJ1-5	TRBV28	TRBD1	TGTGCCAGCAGCGTGGACAGGGCTTACAATCAGCCCCAGCATTTT	CASSVDRAYNQPQHF
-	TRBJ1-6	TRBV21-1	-	TGTGCCAGCAGCGAAAGTCAGCAGACTAGCTCCTATAATTCACCCCTCCACTTT	CASSESQQTSSYNSPLHF
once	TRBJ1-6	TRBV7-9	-	TGTGCCAGCAGCTTGGGCCCCTATAATTCACCCCTCCACTTT	CASSLGPYNSPLHF
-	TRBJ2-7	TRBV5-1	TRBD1	TGCGCCAGCAGCTTGCGGGACAGGGGGCTATCCTACGAGCAGTACTTC	CASSLRDRGLSYEQYF
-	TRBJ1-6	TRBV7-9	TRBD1	TGTGCCAGCAGCATCTTCGGGACAGAGAACTCACCCCTCCACTTT	CASSIFGTENSPLHF